Sequencing of this TCR beta chain was carried out in a study of blood T cell repertoires in COVID-19. Study background: Italy, Spain and the United States were the sources of the convalescent and acute COVID-19 samples. Nucleic acid was either cDNA or gDNA, and it came from T cells, B-cell-depleted T cells, or PBMCs.

As processed by the authors: Quantification of nucleated cells was approximated via reference gene primer amplification. Profiled with immunoSEQ multiplex PCR; TCRdb holds only in-frame clones, not every one. The DNA was the basis for D and trimming; V, J and clone size are from that table. The sample includes over 35,000 clones, over 80% of them seen just once. This CDR3 region has 13 residues. The germline V and J ends were trimmed by 6 bases and 2 bases, with 10 bases remaining between them. Per germline, CDR1 SGHTA and CDR2 FQGNSA. This clonotype was sampled from a human donor in a cohort sampled during active COVID-19. Material: peripheral blood. The chain uses TRBV7-2 and TRBJ1-2, with a tentative D call TRBD1 (6 bases). The CDR3 DNA reads as TGTGCCAGCAGTTCACAGGGAAACTATGGCTACACCTTC. The encoded protein is CASSSQGNYGYTF.